These 9 T cell receptor beta chains came from one sample sequenced in a study of technical replicates of blood from a few donors. Clones were sequenced by immunoSEQ multiplex PCR, and TCRdb holds only the in-frame ones, with some missing. The table lists tens of thousands of clones, approximately 90% of them singletons. Material for sequencing was PBMCs. Source of these receptors: a human donor in good health. Some clones in this sample may be carry-over from other donors' samples.

This clone was observed a handful of times. The genes are TRBV6-5 and TRBJ2-7, with D maybe TRBD1 (6 bases). CDR3 length: 13 amino acids. Trimming took off 6 bases at V and 10 bases at J, with 19 bases between the two ends. Germline V gene sequence: CDR1 MNHEY, CDR2 SVGAGI. CDR3 in DNA: TGTGCCAGCAGCCCCCGTCGGCAGGGGCCCCAGTACTTC. Its translation: CASSPRRQGPQYF.

This chain joins TRBV5-1 and TRBJ2-7; D is possibly TRBD1 (6 bases). This CDR3 spans 15 amino acids. Germline V lookup: CDR1 SGHRS, CDR2 YFSETQ. V lost 2 bases and J lost 4, with 16 bases in between. CDR3 nucleotides: TGCGCCAGCAGCTTATCAGGGGATTTCGGGTACGAGCAGTACTTC. It specifies CASSLSGDFGYEQYF.

A single count supports this clone. The chain couples TRBV7-2 to TRBJ2-2; TRBD1 aligns across 8 bases. Trimming at V came to 5 bases and at J to 6 bases, leaving 8 bases not matched to a gene. Germline values: CDR1 SGHTA, CDR2 FQGNSA. The CDR3 runs to 15 residues. Written as DNA, the CDR3 is TGTGCCAGCAGCCCCCAGGGGGCAATTCCCGGGGAGCTGTTTTTT. Encoded protein: CASSPQGAIPGELFF.

The gene calls are TRBV7-2 and TRBJ1-5, with D possibly TRBD1 on 6 matching bases. Germline V CDR1 and CDR2: SGHTA, FQGNSA. The CDR3 totals 14 residues. The V end lost 5 bases, the J end lost 2 bases, and 10 bases lay between the germline ends. The CDR3 here is CASSQNRGNQPQHF. The CDR3 DNA follows: TGTGCCAGCAGCCAGAACAGGGGCAATCAGCCCCAGCATTTT.

This chain uses TRBV4-3 with TRBJ2-1, with D possibly matching TRBD1 (5 bases). Germline values: CDR1 LGHNA, CDR2 YSLEER. The CDR3 has 15 amino acids. With 2 bases removed from V and 4 bases from J, the gap between germline ends came to 12 bases. CDR3 DNA sequence: TGCGCCAGCAGCCAATATGTAAGGGGATACAATGAGCAGTTCTTC. Amino acids: CASSQYVRGYNEQFF.

V usage is TRBV4-3 and J usage is TRBJ2-3, with 12 positions matching TRBD2. Trimming took 4 bases from V and 4 from J; bases not matched to a gene: 15. The CDR3 has 19 amino acids. The germline V gene encodes CDR1 LGHNA and CDR2 YSLEER. CDR3 amino acids: CASSRESTGPSGGADTQYF. Written as DNA, the CDR3 is TGCGCCAGCAGCCGCGAGTCGACCGGGCCTAGCGGGGGGGCAGATACGCAGTATTTT.

The chain links TRBV18 to TRBJ2-4, with 10 bases lining up with TRBD1. The CDR3 is made up of 14 amino acids. The V segment lost 3 bases and the J segment 7 bases; nucleotides outside the gene matches: 3. Germline V gene data show CDR1 as KGHSH and CDR2 as LQKENI. CDR3 nucleotide sequence: TGTGCCAGCTCACCCCGGACAGGGGGTAACATTCAGTACTTC. Translated, it gives CASSPRTGGNIQYF.

The J gene is TRBJ2-7, the V gene TRBV19; possible D gene TRBD1, 6 bases. V gave up 1 base and J gave up 7 bases, with 14 bases separating them. The CDR3 spans 14 residues. CDR1 is LNHDA and CDR2 is SQIVND in the germline V gene (reference sequence). CDR3 amino acids: CASSIADRSEEQYF. The CDR3 bases are TGTGCCAGTAGTATAGCTGACAGGTCCGAGGAGCAGTACTTC.

V gene TRBV2 combines with J gene TRBJ2-7, with D maybe TRBD1 (6 bases). CDR3 length: 12 amino acids. Per germline, CDR1 SNHLY and CDR2 FYNNEI. V was clipped by 4 bases and J by 6 bases, with 10 bases between them. The CDR3 DNA follows: TGTGCCAGCAGTGCACAGGGTACCGAGCAGTACTTC. Its protein is CASSAQGTEQYF.